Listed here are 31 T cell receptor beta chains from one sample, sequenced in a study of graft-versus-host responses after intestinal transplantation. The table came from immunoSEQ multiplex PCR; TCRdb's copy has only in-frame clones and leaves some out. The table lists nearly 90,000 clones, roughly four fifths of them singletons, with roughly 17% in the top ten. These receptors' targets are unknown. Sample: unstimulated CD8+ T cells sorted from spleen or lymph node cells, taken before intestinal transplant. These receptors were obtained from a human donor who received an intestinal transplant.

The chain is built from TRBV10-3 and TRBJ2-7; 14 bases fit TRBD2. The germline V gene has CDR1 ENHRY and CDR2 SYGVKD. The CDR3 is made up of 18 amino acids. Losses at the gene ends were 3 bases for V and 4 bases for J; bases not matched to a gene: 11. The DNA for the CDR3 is TGTGCCATCAGTGATTCGAGACTAGCGGGGGGGCCCGAATACGAGCAGTACTTC. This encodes CAISDSRLAGGPEYEQYF.

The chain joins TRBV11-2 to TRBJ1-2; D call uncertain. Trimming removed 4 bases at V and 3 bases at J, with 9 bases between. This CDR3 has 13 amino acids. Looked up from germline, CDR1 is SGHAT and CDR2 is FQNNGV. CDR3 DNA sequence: TGTGCCAGCAGCTCAACCGAGTACTATGGCTACACCTTC. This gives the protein CASSSTEYYGYTF.

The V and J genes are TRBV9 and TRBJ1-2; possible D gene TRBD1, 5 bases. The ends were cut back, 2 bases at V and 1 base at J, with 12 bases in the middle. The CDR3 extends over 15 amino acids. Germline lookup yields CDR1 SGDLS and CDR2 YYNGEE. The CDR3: CASSVGPDSNYGYTF. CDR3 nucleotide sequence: TGTGCCAGCAGCGTCGGCCCCGACAGTAACTATGGCTACACCTTC. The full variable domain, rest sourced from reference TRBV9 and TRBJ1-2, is DSGVTQTPKHLITATGQRVTLRCSPRSGDLSVYWYQQSLDQGLQFLIQYYNGEERAKGNILERFSAQQFPDLHSELNLSSLELGDSALYFCASSVGPDSNYGYTFGSGTRLTVV.

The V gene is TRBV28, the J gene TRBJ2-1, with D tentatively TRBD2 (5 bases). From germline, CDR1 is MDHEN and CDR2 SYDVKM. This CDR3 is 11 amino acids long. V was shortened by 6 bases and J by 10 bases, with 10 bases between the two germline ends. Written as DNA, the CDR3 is TGTGCCAGCAGGGATAGCGTAGAGCAGTTCTTC. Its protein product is CASRDSVEQFF.

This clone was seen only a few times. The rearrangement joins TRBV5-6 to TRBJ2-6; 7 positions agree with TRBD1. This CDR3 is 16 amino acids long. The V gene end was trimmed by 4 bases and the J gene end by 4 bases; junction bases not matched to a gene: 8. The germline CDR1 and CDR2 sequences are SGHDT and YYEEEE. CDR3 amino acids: CASSGNRGGGANVLTF. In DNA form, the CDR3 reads TGTGCCAGCAGCGGGAACAGGGGCGGCGGGGCCAACGTCCTGACTTTC.

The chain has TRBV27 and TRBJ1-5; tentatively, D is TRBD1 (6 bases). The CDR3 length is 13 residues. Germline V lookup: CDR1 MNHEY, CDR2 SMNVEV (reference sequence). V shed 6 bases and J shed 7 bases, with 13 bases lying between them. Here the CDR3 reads CASRATGKQPQHF. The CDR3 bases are TGTGCCAGCAGGGCTACAGGGAAACAGCCCCAGCATTTT.

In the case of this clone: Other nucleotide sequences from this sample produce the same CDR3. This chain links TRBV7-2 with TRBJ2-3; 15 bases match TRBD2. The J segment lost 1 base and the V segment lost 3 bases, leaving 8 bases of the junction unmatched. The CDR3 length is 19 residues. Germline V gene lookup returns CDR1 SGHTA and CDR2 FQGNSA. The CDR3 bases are TGTGCCAGCAGCTTGACAGGGACTAGCGGGGGGCGTGGCACAGATACGCAGTATTTT. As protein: CASSLTGTSGGRGTDTQYF. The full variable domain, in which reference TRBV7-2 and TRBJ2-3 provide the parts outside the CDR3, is GAGVSQSPSNKVTEKGKDVELRCDPISGHTALYWYRQSLGQGLEFLIYFQGNSAPDKSGLPSDRFSAERTGGSVSTLTIQRTQQEDSAVYLCASSLTGTSGGRGTDTQYFGPGTRLTVL.

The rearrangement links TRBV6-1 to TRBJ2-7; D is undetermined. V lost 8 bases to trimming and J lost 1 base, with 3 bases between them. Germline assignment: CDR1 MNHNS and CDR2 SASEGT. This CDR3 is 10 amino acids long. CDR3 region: CASHSYEQYF. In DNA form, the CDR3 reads TGTGCCAGCCATTCCTACGAGCAGTACTTC.

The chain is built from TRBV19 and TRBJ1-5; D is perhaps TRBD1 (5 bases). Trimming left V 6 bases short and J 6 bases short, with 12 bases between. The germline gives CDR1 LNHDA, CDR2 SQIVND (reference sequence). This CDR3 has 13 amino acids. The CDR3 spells CASRSGTSQPQHF. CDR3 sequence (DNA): TGTGCCAGTAGATCGGGGACGAGTCAGCCCCAGCATTTT.

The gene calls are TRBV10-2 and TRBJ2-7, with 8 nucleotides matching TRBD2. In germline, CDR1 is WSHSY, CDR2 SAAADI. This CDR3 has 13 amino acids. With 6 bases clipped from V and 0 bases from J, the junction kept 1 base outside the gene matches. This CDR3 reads CASRSGSSYEQYF. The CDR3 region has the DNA TGCGCCAGCAGGAGCGGGAGCTCCTACGAGCAGTACTTC.

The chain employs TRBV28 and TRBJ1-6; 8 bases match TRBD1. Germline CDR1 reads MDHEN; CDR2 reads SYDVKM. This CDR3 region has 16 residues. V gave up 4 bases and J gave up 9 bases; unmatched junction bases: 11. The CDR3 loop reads CASSSLDREGGSPLHF. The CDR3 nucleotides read TGTGCCAGCAGTTCATTGGACAGGGAGGGAGGTTCACCCCTCCACTTT.

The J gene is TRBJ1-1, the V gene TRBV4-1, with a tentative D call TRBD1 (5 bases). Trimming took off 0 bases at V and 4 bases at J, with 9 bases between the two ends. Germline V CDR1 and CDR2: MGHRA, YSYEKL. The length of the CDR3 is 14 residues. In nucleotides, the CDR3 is TGCGCCAGCAGCCAAGAGGGGCAGGGCACTGAAGCTTTCTTT. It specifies CASSQEGQGTEAFF.

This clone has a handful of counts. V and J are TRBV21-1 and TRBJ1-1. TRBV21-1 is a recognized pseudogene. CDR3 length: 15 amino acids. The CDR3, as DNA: TGTGCCAGCAGCAAATCAGTACGGAAGAACACTGAAGCTTTCTTT. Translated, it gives CASSKSVRKNTEAFF.

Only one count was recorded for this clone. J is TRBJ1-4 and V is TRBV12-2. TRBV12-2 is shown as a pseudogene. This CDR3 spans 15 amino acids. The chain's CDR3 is CASRLVSREREKLFF. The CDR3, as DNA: TGTGCAAGTCGCTTAGTGTCCAGGGAGAGGGAAAAACTGTTTTTT.

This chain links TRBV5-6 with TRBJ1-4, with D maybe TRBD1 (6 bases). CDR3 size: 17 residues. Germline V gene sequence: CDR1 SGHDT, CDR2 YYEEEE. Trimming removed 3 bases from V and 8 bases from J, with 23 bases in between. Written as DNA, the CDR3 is TGTGCCAGCAGCTGCGACGTACAGGGACGGGAAGAGGAAAAACTGTTTTTT. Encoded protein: CASSCDVQGREEEKLFF.

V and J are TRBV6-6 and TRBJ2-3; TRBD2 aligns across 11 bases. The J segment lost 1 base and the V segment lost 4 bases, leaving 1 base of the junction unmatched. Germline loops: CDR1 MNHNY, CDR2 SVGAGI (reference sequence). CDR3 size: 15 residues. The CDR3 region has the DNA TGTGCCAGCAGTTCACTAGCGGGGGGCACAGATACGCAGTATTTT. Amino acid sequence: CASSSLAGGTDTQYF.

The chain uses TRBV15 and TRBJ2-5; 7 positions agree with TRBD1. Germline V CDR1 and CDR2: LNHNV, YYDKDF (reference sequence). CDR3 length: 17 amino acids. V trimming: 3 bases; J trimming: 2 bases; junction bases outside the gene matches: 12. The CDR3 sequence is CATSSPHLGTAQETQYF. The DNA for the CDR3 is TGTGCCACCAGCAGCCCCCACCTAGGGACAGCGCAAGAGACCCAGTACTTC.

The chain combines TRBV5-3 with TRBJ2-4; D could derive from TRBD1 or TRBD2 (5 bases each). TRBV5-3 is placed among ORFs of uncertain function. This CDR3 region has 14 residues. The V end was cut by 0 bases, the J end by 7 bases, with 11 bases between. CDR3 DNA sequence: TGTGCCAGAAGCTTGGCCGACAGAGGGAACATTCAGTACTTC. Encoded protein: CARSLADRGNIQYF.

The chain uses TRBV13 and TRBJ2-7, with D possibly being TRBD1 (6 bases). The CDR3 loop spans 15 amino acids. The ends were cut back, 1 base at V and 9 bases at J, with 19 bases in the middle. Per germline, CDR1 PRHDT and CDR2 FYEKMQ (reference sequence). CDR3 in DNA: TGTGCCAGCAGCTTAGAGAGGGGGTCAGTGGACGGGCAGTACTTC. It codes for CASSLERGSVDGQYF.

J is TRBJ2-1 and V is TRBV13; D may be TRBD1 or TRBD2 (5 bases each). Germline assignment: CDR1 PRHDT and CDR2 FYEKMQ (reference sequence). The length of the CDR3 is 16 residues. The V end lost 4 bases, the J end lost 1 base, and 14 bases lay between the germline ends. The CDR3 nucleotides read TGTGCCAGCAGCTCGCAGGGAGAAAAGTCCTACAATGAGCAGTTCTTC. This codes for CASSSQGEKSYNEQFF.

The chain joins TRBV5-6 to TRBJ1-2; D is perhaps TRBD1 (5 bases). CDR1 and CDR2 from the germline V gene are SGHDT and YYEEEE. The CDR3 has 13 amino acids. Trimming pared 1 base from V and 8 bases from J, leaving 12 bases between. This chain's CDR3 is CASSLSQERGYTF. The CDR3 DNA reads TGTGCCAGCAGCTTGTCACAGGAAAGGGGCTACACCTTC.

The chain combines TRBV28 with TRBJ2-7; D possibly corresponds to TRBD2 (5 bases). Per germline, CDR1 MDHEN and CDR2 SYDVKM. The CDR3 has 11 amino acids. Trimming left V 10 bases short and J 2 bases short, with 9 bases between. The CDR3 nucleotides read TGTGCCACCGACGGGGCCTACGAGCAGTACTTC. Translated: CATDGAYEQYF.

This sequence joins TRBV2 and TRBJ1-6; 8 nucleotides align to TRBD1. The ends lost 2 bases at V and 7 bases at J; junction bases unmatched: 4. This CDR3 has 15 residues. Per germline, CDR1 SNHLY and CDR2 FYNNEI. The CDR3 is CASSEWDRFNSPLHF. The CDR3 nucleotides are TGTGCCAGCAGTGAATGGGACAGGTTCAATTCACCCCTCCACTTT.

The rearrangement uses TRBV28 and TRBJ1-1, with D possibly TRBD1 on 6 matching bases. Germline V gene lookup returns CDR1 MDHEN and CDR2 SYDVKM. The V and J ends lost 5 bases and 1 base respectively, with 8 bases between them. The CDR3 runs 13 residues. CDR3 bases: TGTGCCAGCAGTACGACAGGGAACACTGAAGCTTTCTTT. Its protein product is CASSTTGNTEAFF.

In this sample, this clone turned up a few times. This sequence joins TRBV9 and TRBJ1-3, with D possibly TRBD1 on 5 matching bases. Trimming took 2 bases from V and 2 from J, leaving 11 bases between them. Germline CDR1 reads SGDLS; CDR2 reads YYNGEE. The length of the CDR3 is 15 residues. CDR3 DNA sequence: TGTGCCAGCAGCGTCGATTCGGGGGCTGGAAACACCATATATTTT. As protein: CASSVDSGAGNTIYF.

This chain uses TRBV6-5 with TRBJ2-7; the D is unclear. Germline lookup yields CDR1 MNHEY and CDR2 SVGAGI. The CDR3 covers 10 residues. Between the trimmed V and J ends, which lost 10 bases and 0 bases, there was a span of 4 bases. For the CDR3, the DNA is TGTGCCACGAGCTCCTACGAGCAGTACTTC. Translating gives CATSSYEQYF.

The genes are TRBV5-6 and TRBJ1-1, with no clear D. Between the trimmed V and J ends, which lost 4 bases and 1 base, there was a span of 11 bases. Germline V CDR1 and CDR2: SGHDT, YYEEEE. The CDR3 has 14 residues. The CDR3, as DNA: TGTGCCAGCAGCCTCTTCCGGGAGAACACTGAAGCTTTCTTT. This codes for CASSLFRENTEAFF.

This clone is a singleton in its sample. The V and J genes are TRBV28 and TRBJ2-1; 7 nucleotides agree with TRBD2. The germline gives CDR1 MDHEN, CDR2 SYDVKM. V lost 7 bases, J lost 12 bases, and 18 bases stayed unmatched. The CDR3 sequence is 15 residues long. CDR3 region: CASNMAGEIQVRQFF. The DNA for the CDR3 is TGTGCCAGCAATATGGCGGGAGAAATCCAGGTGAGGCAGTTCTTC.

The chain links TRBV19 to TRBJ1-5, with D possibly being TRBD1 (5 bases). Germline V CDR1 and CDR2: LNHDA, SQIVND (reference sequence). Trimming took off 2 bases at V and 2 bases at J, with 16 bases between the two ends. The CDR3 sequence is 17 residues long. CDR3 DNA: TGTGCCAGTAGTATACTTTCCGGGACTGAGGGCAATCAGCCCCAGCATTTT. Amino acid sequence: CASSILSGTEGNQPQHF.

The CDR3 bases are TGTGCCACCAGCAGAGTTTTGGTCGACCGTTCCACAGGGCAGAACACTGAAGCTTTCTTT. It encodes CATSRVLVDRSTGQNTEAFF. V and J are TRBV15 and TRBJ1-1, with a tentative D call TRBD1 (6 bases). From germline, CDR1 is LNHNV and CDR2 YYDKDF (reference sequence). The CDR3 has 20 amino acids. V was cut by 1 base and J by 1 base, with 25 bases left in between.

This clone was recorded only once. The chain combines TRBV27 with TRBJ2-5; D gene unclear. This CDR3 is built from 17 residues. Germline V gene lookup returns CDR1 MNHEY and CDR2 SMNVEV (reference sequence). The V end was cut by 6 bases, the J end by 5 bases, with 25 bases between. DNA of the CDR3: TGTGCCAGCAGCCCGCTGGCAGGTGGATACCCACGGGAGACCCAGTACTTC. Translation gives CASSPLAGGYPRETQYF.